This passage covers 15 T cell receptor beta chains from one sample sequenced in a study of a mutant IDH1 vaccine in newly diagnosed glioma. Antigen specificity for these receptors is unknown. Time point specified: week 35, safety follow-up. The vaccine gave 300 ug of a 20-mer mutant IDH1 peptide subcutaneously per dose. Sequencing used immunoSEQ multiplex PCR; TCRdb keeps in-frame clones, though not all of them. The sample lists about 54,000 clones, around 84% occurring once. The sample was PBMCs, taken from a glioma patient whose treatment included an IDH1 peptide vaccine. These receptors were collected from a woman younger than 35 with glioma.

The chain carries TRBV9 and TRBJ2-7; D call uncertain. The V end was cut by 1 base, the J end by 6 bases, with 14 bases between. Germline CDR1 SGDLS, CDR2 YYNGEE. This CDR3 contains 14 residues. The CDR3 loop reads CASSVNPDIGEQYF. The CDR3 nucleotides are TGTGCCAGCAGCGTAAACCCAGATATAGGCGAGCAGTACTTC. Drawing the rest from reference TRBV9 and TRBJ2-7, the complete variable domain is DSGVTQTPKHLITATGQRVTLRCSPRSGDLSVYWYQQSLDQGLQFLIQYYNGEERAKGNILERFSAQQFPDLHSELNLSSLELGDSALYFCASSVNPDIGEQYFGPGTRLTVT.

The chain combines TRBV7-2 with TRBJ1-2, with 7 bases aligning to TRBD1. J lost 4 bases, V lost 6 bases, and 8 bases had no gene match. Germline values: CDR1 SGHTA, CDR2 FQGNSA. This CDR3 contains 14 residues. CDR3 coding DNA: TGTGCCAGCAGGTCCCGGGACAGACCCTATGGCTACACCTTC. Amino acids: CASRSRDRPYGYTF.

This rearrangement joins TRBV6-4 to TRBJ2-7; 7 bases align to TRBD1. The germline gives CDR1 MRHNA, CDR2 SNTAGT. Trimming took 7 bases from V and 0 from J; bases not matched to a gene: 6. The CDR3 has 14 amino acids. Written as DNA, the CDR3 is TGTGCCAGCACCGCGACAGGGCTCTCCTACGAGCAGTACTTC. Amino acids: CASTATGLSYEQYF.

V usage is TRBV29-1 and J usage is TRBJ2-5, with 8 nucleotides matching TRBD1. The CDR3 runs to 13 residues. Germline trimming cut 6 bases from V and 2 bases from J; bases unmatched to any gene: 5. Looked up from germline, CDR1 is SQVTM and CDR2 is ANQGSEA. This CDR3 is CSVRQGSQETQYF. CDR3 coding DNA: TGCAGCGTACGACAGGGGTCTCAAGAGACCCAGTACTTC.

The CDR3 bases are TGTGCCAGCAGCCCCTCCCGTCCGGGGGGCGGCACTGAAGCTTTCTTT. Amino acid sequence: CASSPSRPGGGTEAFF. The chain employs TRBV9 and TRBJ1-1; a possible D gene is TRBD1 (6 bases). The CDR3 loop spans 16 amino acids. In germline, CDR1 is SGDLS, CDR2 YYNGEE. Trimming stripped 4 bases from V and 4 bases from J, with 20 bases between. The full variable domain, in which reference TRBV9 and TRBJ1-1 provide the parts outside the CDR3, is DSGVTQTPKHLITATGQRVTLRCSPRSGDLSVYWYQQSLDQGLQFLIQYYNGEERAKGNILERFSAQQFPDLHSELNLSSLELGDSALYFCASSPSRPGGGTEAFFGQGTRLTVV.

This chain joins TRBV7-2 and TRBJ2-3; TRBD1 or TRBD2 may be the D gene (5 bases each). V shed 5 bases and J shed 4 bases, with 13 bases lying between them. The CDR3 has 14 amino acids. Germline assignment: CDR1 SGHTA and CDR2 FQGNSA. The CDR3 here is CASSHGLGADTQYF. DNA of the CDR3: TGTGCCAGCAGCCACGGGTTGGGGGCAGATACGCAGTATTTT.

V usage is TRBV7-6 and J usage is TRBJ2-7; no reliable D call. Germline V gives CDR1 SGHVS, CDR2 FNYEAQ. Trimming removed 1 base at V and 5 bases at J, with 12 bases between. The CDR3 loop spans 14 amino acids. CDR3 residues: CASSLEPPPHEQYF. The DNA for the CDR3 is TGTGCCAGCAGCTTAGAACCACCACCCCACGAGCAGTACTTC.

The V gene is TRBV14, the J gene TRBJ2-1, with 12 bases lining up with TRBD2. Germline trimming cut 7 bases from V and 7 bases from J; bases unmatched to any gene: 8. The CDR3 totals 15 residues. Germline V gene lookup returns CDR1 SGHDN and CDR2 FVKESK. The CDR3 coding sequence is TGTGCCAGCACGCCTAGCGGGAGGGGGTGGAATGAGCAGTTCTTC. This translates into CASTPSGRGWNEQFF.

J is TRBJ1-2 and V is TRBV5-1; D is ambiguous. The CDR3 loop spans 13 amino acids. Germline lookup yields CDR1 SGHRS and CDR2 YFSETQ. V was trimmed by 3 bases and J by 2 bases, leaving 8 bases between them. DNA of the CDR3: TGCGCCAGCAGCTCGGTAACCAACTATGGCTACACCTTC. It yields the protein CASSSVTNYGYTF.

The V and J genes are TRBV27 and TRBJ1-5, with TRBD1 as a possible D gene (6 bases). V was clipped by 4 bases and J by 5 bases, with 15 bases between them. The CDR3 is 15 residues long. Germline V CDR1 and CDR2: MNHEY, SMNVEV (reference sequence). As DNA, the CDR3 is TGTGCCAGCAGTTCCTCAGGGGAGGCGGATCAGCCCCAGCATTTT. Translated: CASSSSGEADQPQHF.

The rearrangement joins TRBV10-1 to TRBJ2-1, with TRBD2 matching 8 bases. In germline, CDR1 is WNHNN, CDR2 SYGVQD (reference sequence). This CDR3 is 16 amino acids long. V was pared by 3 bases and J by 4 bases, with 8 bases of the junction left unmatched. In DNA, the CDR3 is TGCGCCAGCAGTGAATTAGCGGGACCGCCATACAATGAGCAGTTCTTC. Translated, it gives CASSELAGPPYNEQFF.

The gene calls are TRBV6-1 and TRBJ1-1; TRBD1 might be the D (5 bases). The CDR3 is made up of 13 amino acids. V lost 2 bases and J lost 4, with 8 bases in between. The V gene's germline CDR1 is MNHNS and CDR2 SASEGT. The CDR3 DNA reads TGTGCCAGCAGTGAAAGGGGTGGCACTGAAGCTTTCTTT. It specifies CASSERGGTEAFF.

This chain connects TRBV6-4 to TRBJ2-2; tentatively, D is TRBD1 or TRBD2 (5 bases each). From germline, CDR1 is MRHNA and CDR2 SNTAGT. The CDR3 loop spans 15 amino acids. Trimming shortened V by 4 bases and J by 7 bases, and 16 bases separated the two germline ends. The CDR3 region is CASSALAGSVGELFF. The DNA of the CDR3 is TGTGCCAGCAGTGCCCTAGCAGGGAGTGTCGGGGAGCTGTTTTTT.

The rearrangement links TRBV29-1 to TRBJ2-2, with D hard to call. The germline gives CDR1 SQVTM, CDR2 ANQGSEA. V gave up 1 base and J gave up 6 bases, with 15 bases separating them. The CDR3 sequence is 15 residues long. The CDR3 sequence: CSVEGQPDGSGELFF. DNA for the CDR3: TGCAGCGTTGAAGGGCAGCCGGACGGATCCGGGGAGCTGTTTTTT.

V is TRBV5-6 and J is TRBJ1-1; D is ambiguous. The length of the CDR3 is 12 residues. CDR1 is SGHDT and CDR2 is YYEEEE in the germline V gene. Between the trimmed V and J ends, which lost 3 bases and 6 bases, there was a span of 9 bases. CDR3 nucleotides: TGTGCCAGCAGCTGGCAGGATTCTGAAGCTTTCTTT. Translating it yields CASSWQDSEAFF.